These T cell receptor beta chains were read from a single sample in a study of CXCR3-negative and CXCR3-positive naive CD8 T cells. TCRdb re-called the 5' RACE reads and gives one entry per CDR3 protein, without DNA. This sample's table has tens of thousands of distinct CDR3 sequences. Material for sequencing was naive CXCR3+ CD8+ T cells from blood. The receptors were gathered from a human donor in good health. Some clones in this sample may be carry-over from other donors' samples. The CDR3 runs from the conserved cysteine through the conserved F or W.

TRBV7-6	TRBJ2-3	CASSDPLADTQYF
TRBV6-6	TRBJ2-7	CASSPTGGYYEQYF
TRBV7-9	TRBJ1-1	CASSLVGQGSTEAFF
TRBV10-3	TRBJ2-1	CAISETQGGNEQFF
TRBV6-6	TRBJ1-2	CASRDDLYTPLSYTF
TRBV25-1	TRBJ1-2	CASSELGDTGGYTF
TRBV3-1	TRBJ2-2	CASSPPGTLNTGELFF
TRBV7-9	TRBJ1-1	CASGLGSGWTEAFF
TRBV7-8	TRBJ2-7	CASSVAVPGDYEQYF
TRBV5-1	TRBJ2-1	CASSPGLASPDEQFF
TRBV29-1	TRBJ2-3	CSVEDVLLNGGGTDTQYF
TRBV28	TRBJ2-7	CASSGTGVEQYF
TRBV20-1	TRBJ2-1	CSARGRGRNNEQFF
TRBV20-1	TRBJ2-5	CSARPDRDPQETQYF
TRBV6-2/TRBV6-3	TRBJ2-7	CASSPAGQGPYEQYF
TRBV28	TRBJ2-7	CASSLSGDTGREQYF